This TCR beta chain was sequenced during a study of cytomegalovirus exposure and HLA in healthy donors. Findings and limits, study-wide: Indistinguishable V segments, including TRBV6-2 and TRBV6-3, were excluded. Earlier findings revealed that most TCR beta V segments proved productive either about 87% or about 30% of the time. Testing in vitro showed a few CMV-associated chains specific for CMV antigens.

Regarding this clone: The antigen remains undetermined.

Amplification used 60 Vbeta primers and 13 Jbeta primers. The protocol was immunoSEQ multiplex PCR, while the TCRdb copy is restricted to in-frame clones and leaves out a portion. In the table there are about 170,000 clones, more than 75% of which are singletons. Looked up from germline, CDR1 is MDHEN and CDR2 is SYDVKM. The CDR3 is 15 amino acids. Losses at the gene ends were 11 bases for V and 3 bases for J; bases not matched to a gene: 13. The receptor comes from a girl aged 5-17 years in good health and CMV-seropositive. The chain employs TRBV28 and TRBJ2-7; 10 bases agree with TRBD2. Sequenced: PBMCs. The CDR3 spells CAGRAGGPGYYEQYF. In nucleotides, the CDR3 is TGTGCCGGCCGAGCGGGAGGGCCGGGGTACTACGAGCAGTACTTC.